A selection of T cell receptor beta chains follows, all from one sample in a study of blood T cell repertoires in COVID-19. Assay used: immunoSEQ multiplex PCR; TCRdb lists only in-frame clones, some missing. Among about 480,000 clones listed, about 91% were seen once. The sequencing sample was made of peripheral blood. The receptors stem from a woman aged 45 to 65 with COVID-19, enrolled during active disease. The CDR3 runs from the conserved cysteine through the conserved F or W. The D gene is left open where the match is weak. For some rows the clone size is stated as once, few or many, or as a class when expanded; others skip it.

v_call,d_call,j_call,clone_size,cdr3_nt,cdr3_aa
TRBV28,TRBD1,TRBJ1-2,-,TGTGCCAGCAAACCCGGACAGGGGCATGGCTACACCTTC,CASKPGQGHGYTF
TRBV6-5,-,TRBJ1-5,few,TGTGCCAGCAGTTTATGGGGGGGAGGCAATCAGCCCCAGCATTTT,CASSLWGGGNQPQHF
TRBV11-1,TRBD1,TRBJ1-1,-,TGTGCCAGCAGCGCGACAGGGTTCACTGAAGCTTTCTTT,CASSATGFTEAFF
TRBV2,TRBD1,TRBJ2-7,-,TGTGCCAGCACCGGGACAGGGTACGAGCAGTACTTC,CASTGTGYEQYF
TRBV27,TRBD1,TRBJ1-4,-,TGTGCCAGCAGCTCTTATTACAGGGGGCAAAATGAAAAACTGTTTTTT,CASSSYYRGQNEKLFF
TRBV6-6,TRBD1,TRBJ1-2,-,TGTGCCAGCGGCGTCAGACAGGGTAACTATGGCTACACCTTC,CASGVRQGNYGYTF
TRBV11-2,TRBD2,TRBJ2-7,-,TGTGCCAGCAGCTCAACTAGCGGGGGGGCCGTCGCCGAGCAGTACTTC,CASSSTSGGAVAEQYF
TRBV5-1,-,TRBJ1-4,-,TGCGCCAGCAGCTTGGGGCCTCCGGGTGAAAAACTGTTTTTT,CASSLGPPGEKLFF
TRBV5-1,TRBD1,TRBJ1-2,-,TGCGCCAGCAGCCAGTTGGACGGGACAGGGCAATCTGGCTACACCTTC,CASSQLDGTGQSGYTF
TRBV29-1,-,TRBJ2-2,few,TGCAGCGTTTGGGAGATGGACACCGGGGAGCTGTTTTTT,CSVWEMDTGELFF
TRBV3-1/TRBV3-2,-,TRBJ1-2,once,TGTGCCAGCAGCCCCGCAGCTGAGACAGGCTATGGCTACACCTTC,CASSPAAETGYGYTF
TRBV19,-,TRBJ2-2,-,TGTGCCAGTAGTATTAGTTCCCGGGTGTTTTTT,CASSISSRVFF
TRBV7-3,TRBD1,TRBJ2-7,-,TGTGCCAGCAGCTTAGACGGGCAGGGGGCTTACGAGCAGTACTTC,CASSLDGQGAYEQYF
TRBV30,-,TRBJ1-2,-,TGTGCCTGGAGTGTATCTGTCGGTGGCTACACCTTC,CAWSVSVGGYTF
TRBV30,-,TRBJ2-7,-,TGTGCCTGGAGTGTAGGGGGTTTTGACGAGCAGTACTTC,CAWSVGGFDEQYF
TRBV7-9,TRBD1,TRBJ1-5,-,TGTGCCAGCAGCCCGACAGGGCGTCAGCCCCAGCATTTT,CASSPTGRQPQHF
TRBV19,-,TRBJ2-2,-,TGTGCCAGTAGTATAGAAAAGACAGGGAGGACCACCGGGGAGCTGTTTTTT,CASSIEKTGRTTGELFF
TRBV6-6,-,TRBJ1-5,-,TGTGCCAGCTGGACCCCCGGTGGGGCTCGCAATCAGCCCCAGCATTTT,CASWTPGGARNQPQHF
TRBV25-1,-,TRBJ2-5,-,TGTGCCAGCAGGCTTGCCGGAGAGGGAGAGACCCAGTACTTC,CASRLAGEGETQYF
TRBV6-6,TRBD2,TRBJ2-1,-,TGTGCCAGCAGCCCCGGGGGGGCGGGGGATGAGCAGTTCTTC,CASSPGGAGDEQFF
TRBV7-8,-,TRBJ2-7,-,TGTGCCAGCAGCTTAGCGGGGGGGGCGGGCGAGCAGTACTTC,CASSLAGGAGEQYF
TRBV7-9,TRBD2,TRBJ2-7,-,TGTGCCAGCAGCTTATTCGGGGAGGGTAACCACGAGCAGTACTTC,CASSLFGEGNHEQYF
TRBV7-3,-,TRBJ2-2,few,TGTGCCAGCAGCTTACAGGGCAGAACCACCGGGGAGCTGTTTTTT,CASSLQGRTTGELFF
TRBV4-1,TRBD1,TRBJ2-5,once,TGCGCCAGCAGCCAAGAGAAGGGGACAGGGGCGATTAATGACCAAGAGACCCAGTACTTC,CASSQEKGTGAINDQETQYF
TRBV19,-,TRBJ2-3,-,TGTGCCAGTAGCGAGCCCGGCACAGATACGCAGTATTTT,CASSEPGTDTQYF
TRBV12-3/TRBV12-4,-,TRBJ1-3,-,TGTGCCAGCAGTTTCGGTGGAAACACCATATATTTT,CASSFGGNTIYF
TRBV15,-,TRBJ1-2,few,TGTGCCACCAGCAGGGTTATAACGAGCGGCTACACCTTC,CATSRVITSGYTF
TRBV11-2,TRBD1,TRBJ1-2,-,TGTGCCAGCAGCCCCCGGGACAGGGAATATGGCTACACCTTC,CASSPRDREYGYTF
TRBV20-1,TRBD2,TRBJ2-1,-,TGCAGTGCTAGTAATCGGCGGGGGAGCTCCTACAATGAGCAGTTCTTC,CSASNRRGSSYNEQFF
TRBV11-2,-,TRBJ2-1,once,TGTGCCAGCAGCTTAGATCGAGGGTTTGGCAATGAGCAGTTCTTC,CASSLDRGFGNEQFF
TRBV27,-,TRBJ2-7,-,TGTGCCAGCAGGGACTACGGGGTTCACTACGAGCAGTACTTC,CASRDYGVHYEQYF
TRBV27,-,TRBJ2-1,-,TGTGCCAGCAGTTTTATGGAGGGGTTTGGGGATGAGCAGTTCTTC,CASSFMEGFGDEQFF
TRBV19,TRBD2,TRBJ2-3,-,TGTGCCAGTCCCGGGACTAGGGCGCGGGGTACGCAGTATTTT,CASPGTRARGTQYF
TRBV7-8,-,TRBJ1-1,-,TGTGCCAGCAGATCCATCCCGGCCCAGCCCAGGGGCACTGAAGCTTTCTTT,CASRSIPAQPRGTEAFF
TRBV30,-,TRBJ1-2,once,TGTGCCTGGAGACCGTCCTTCTGGGGCGAGTTGTATGGCTACACCTTC,CAWRPSFWGELYGYTF